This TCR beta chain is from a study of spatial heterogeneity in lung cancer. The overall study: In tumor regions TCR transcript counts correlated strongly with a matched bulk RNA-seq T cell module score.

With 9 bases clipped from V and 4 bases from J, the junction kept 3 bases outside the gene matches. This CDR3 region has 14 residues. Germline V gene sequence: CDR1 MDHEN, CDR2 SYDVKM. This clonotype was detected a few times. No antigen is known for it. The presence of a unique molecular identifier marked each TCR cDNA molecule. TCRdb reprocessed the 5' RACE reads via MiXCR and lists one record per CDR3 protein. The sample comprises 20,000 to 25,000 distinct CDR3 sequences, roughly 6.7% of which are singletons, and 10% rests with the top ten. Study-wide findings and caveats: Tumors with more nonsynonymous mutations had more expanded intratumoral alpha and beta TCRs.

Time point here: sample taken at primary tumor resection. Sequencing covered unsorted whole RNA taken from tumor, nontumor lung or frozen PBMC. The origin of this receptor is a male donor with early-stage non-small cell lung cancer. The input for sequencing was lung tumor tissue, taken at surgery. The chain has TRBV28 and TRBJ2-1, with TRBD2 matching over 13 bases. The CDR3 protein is CARGTSGEYNEQFF. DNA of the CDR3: TGTGCCAGAGGGACTAGCGGGGAGTACAATGAGCAGTTCTTC.